The 3 T cell receptor beta chains below all came from one sample that was sequenced in a study of shared clonotypes between healthy human individuals. The data were produced by immunoSEQ multiplex PCR, yet TCRdb's version contains in-frame clones alone and is incomplete. The repertoire holds around 700,000 clones, with 55% to 85% as singletons. Sequenced sample: memory CD4+ T cells sorted from blood. Documented subset: CD45RA-negative fraction. The receptor source for this set is a woman aged 25 to 39 in good health.

This chain uses TRBV6-5 with TRBJ2-7; tentatively, D is TRBD1 or TRBD2 (5 bases each). The CDR3 runs 15 residues. Trimming cost V 2 bases and J 3 bases, with 14 bases left between them. CDR1 is MNHEY and CDR2 is SVGAGI in the germline V gene. The CDR3 loop reads CASSYGGYNSYEQYF. The DNA for the CDR3 is TGTGCCAGCAGTTACGGGGGATACAATAGCTACGAGCAGTACTTC.

The J gene is TRBJ2-5, the V gene TRBV7-6, with 8 bases aligning to TRBD1. The junction had 8 bases not matched to a gene; V was cut back by 5 bases and J by 6 bases. CDR1 is SGHVS, CDR2 FNYEAQ, per germline. The CDR3 length is 14 residues. The CDR3 loop is CASSAGQGTKTQYF. The DNA for the CDR3 is TGTGCCAGCAGCGCAGGACAGGGTACGAAGACCCAGTACTTC.

CDR3 DNA: TGTGCCATCAGCGCTGGGGGTGATTCGGGGGCCTACAATCAGCCCCAGCATTTT. Protein sequence: CAISAGGDSGAYNQPQHF. V usage is TRBV10-3 and J usage is TRBJ1-5, with D possibly being TRBD1 (6 bases). The V and J ends lost 6 bases and 3 bases respectively, with 24 bases between them. Germline V gene data show CDR1 as ENHRY and CDR2 as SYGVKD. The length of the CDR3 is 18 residues.